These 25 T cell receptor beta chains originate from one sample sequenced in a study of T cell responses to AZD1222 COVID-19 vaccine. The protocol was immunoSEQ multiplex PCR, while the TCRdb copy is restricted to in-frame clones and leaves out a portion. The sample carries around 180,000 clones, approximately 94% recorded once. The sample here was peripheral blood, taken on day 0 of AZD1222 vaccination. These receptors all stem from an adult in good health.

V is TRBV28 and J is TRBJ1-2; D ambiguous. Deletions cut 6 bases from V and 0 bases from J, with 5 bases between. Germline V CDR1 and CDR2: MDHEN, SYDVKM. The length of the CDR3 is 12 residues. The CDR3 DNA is TGTGCCAGCAGAGATCCTAACTATGGCTACACCTTC. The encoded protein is CASRDPNYGYTF.

As DNA, the CDR3 is TGTGCCAGCAGTCTATTAGCTTTAGCGGGAGGCGCCTTTTACGAGCAGTACTTC. Its protein product is CASSLLALAGGAFYEQYF. The V call is TRBV28, the J call TRBJ2-7; 10 bases align to TRBD2. The junction had 17 bases not matched to a gene; V was cut back by 5 bases and J by 4 bases. Germline V CDR1 and CDR2: MDHEN, SYDVKM. CDR3 length: 18 amino acids.

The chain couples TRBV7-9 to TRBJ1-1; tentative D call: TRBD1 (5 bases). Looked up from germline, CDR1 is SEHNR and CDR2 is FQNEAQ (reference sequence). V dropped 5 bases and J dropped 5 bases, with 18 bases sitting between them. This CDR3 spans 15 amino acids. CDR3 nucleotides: TGTGCCAGCAGCCCGAAGGGTCCAGGGTTAACTGAAGCTTTCTTT. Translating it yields CASSPKGPGLTEAFF.

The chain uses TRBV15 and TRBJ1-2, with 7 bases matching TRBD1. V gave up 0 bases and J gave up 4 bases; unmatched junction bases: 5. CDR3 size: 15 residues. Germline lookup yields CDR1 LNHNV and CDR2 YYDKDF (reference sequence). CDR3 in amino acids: CATSRDHRQGYGYTF. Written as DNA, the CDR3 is TGTGCCACCAGCAGAGATCACAGACAGGGCTATGGCTACACCTTC.

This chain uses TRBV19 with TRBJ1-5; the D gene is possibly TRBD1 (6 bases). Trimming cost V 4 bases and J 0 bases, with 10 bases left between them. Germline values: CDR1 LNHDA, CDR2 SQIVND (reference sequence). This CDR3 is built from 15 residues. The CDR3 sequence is CASSSGQHSNQPQHF. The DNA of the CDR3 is TGTGCCAGTAGTAGCGGACAGCATAGCAATCAGCCCCAGCATTTT.

The CDR3 region has the DNA TGTGCCAGTAGGAGAAATGGGGTCGCTAATGAGCAGTACTTC. Amino acid sequence: CASRRNGVANEQYF. This chain joins TRBV19 and TRBJ2-7, with no clear D. This CDR3 has 14 amino acids. Trimming cost V 6 bases and J 7 bases, with 19 bases left between them. Germline assignment: CDR1 LNHDA and CDR2 SQIVND (reference sequence). Based on the CDR3 plus reference TRBV19 and TRBJ2-7, the full variable domain is DGGITQSPKYLFRKEGQNVTLSCEQNLNHDAMYWYRQDPGQGLRLIYYSQIVNDFQKGDIAEGYSVSREKKESFPLTVTSAQKNPTAFYLCASRRNGVANEQYFGPGTRLTVT.

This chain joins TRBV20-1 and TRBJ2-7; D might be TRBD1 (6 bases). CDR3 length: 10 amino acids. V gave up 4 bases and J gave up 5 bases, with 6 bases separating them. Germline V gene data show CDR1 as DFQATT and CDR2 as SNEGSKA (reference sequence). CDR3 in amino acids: CSATGDEQYF. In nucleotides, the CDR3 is TGCAGTGCTACAGGGGACGAGCAGTACTTC.

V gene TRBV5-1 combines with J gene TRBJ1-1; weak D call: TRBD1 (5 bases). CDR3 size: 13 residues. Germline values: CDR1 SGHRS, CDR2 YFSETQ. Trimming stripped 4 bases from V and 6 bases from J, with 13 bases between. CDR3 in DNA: TGCGCCAGCAGCGGCCCAGGGCGGCCTGAAGCTTTCTTT. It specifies CASSGPGRPEAFF.

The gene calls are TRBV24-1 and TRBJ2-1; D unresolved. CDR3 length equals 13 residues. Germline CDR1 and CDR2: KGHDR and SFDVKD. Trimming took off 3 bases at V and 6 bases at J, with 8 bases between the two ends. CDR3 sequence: CATSDVRANEQFF. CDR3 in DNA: TGTGCCACCAGTGATGTTCGGGCCAATGAGCAGTTCTTC.

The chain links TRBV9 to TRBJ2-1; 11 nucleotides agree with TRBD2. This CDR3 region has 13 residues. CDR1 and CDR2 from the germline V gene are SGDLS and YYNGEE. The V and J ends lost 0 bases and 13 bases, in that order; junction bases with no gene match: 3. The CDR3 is CASSVVAGGSQFF. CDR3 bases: TGTGCCAGCAGCGTAGTAGCGGGAGGGTCTCAGTTCTTC.

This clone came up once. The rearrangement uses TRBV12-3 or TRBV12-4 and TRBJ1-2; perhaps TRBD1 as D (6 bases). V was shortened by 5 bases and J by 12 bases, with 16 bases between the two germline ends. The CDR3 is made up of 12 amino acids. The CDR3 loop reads CASSPGTSLNTF. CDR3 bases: TGTGCCAGCAGTCCCGGGACATCCCTTAACACCTTC.

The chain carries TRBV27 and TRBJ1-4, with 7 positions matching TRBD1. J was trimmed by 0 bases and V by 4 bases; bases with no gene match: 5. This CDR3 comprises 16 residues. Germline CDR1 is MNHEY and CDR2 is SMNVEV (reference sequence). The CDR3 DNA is TGTGCCAGCAGTTCGACTACAGGGGCAACTAATGAAAAACTGTTTTTT. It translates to CASSSTTGATNEKLFF.

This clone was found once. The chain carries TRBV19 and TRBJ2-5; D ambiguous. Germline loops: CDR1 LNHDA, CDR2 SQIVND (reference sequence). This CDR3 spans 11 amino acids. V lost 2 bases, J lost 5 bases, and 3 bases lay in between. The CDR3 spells CASSIRETQYF. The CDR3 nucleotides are TGTGCCAGTAGTATAAGGGAGACCCAGTACTTC. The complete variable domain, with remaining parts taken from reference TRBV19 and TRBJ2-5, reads DGGITQSPKYLFRKEGQNVTLSCEQNLNHDAMYWYRQDPGQGLRLIYYSQIVNDFQKGDIAEGYSVSREKKESFPLTVTSAQKNPTAFYLCASSIRETQYFGPGTRLLVL.

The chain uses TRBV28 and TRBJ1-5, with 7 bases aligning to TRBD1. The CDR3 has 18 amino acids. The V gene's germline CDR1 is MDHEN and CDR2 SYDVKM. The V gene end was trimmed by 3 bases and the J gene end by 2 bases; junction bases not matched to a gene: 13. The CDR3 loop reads CASSFPKGQNTRNQPQHF. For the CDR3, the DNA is TGTGCCAGCAGTTTTCCCAAGGGACAGAATACCCGCAATCAGCCCCAGCATTTT.

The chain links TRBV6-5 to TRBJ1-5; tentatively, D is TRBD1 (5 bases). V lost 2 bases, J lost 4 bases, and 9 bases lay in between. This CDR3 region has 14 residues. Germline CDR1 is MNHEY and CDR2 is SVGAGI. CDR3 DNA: TGTGCCAGCAGTTACGATCACAGGAATCAGCCCCAGCATTTT. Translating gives CASSYDHRNQPQHF.

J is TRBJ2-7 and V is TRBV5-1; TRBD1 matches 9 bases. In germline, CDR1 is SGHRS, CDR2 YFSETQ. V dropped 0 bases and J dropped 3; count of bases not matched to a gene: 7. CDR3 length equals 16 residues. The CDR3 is CASSLGGQGTGYEQYF. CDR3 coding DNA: TGCGCCAGCAGCTTGGGGGGACAGGGTACCGGCTACGAGCAGTACTTC.

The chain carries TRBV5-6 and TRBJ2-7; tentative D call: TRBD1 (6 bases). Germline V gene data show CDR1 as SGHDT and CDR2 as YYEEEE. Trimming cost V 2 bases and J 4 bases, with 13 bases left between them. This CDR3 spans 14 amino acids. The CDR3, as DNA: TGTGCCAGCAGCTTTCAGTACAGGGAGTACGAGCAGTACTTC. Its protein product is CASSFQYREYEQYF. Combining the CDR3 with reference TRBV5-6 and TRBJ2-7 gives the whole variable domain DAGVTQSPTHLIKTRGQQVTLRCSPKSGHDTVSWYQQALGQGPQFIFQYYEEEERQRGNFPDRFSGHQFPNYSSELNVNALLLGDSALYLCASSFQYREYEQYFGPGTRLTVT.

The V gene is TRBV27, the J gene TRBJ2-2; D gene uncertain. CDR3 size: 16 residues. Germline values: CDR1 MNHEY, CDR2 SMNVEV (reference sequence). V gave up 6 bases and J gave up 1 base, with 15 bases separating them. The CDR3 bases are TGTGCCAGCAGCCCCTGGGGTGGCCTGAACACCGGGGAGCTGTTTTTT. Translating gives CASSPWGGLNTGELFF.

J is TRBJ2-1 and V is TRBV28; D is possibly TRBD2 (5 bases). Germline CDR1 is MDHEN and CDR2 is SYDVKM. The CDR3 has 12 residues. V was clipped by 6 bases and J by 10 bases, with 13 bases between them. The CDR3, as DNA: TGTGCCAGCAGAGGACTCCCTGGGGAGCAGTTCTTC. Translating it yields CASRGLPGEQFF. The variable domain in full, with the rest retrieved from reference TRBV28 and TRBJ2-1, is DVKVTQSSRYLVKRTGEKVFLECVQDMDHENMFWYRQDPGLGLRLIYFSYDVKMKEKGDIPEGYSVSREKKERFSLILESASTNQTSMYLCASRGLPGEQFFGPGTRLTVL.

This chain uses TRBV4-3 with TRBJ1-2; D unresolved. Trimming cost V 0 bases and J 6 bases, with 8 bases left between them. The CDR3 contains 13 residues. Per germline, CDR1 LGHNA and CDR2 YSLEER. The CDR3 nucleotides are TGCGCCAGCAGCCAAGAACCCGGGAATGGCTACACCTTC. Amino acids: CASSQEPGNGYTF.

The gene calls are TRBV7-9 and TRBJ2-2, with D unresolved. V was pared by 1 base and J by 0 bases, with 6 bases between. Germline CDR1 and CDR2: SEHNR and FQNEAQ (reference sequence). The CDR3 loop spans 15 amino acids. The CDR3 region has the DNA TGTGCCAGCAGCTTAGAGGTAGCGAACACCGGGGAGCTGTTTTTT. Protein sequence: CASSLEVANTGELFF.

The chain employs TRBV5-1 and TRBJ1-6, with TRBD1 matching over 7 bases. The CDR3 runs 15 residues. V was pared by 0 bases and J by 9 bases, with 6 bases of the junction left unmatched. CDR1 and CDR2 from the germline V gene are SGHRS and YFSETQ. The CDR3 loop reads CASSLEDRVGSPLHF. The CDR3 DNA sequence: TGCGCCAGCAGCTTGGAAGACAGGGTTGGTTCACCCCTCCACTTT.

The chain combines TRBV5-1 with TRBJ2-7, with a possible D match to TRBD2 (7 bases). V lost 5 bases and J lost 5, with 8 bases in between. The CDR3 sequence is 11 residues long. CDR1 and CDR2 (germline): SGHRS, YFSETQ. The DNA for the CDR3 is TGCGCCAGCAGGGGGGGGCACGAGCAGTACTTC. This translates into CASRGGHEQYF.

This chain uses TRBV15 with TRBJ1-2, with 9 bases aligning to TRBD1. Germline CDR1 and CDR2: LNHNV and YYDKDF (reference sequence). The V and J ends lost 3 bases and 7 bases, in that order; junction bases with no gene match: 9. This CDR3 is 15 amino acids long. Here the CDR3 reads CATSREGQGTFGYTF. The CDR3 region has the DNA TGTGCCACCAGCAGGGAGGGACAGGGTACCTTTGGCTACACCTTC.

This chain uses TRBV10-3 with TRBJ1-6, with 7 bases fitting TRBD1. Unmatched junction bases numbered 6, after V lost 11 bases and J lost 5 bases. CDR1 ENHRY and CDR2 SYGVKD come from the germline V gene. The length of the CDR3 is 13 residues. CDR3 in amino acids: CAARQGDNSPLHF. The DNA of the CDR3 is TGTGCCGCCCGACAGGGTGATAATTCACCCCTCCACTTT.